These T cell receptor beta chains were read from a single sample in a study of preoperative IRX-2 immunotherapy in early breast cancer. TCRdb's table, derived via immunoSEQ multiplex PCR, lists solely in-frame clones and lacks some. The sample has fewer than 30,000 clones; roughly 90% are singletons. This sample was obtained from a patient treated with IRX-2 immunotherapy. The receptors shown here come from a human donor with breast cancer. Both conserved end residues are part of each CDR3. Fields, in order: J gene, V gene, CDR3 protein.

>TRBJ2-5|TRBV2
CASSETRGWEQYF
>TRBJ2-7|TRBV10-2
CASREDGPYEQYF
>TRBJ2-7|TRBV6-1
CASRGTGSYEQYF
>TRBJ2-7|TRBV6-6
CASSYGTGGGYEQYF
>TRBJ1-4|TRBV6-6
CASSTGTGEKLFF
>TRBJ1-1|TRBV6-5
CASSYRAGLDTEAFF
>TRBJ1-1|TRBV7-9
CASSLETQMNTEAFF
>TRBJ2-3|TRBV10-1
CASSETSTTSTDTQYF
>TRBJ2-4|TRBV4-3
CASSQELAGAAAKNIQYF
>TRBJ2-7|TRBV10-3
CAISESGRVSLPEQYF
>TRBJ1-2|TRBV27
CASSLSGGRANYGYTF
>TRBJ2-1|TRBV20-1
CSVNEQFF
>TRBJ1-5|TRBV18
CASRQDNQPQHF
>TRBJ2-3|TRBV7-6
CASSLASGRATDTQYF
>TRBJ1-1|TRBV6-5
CASAYSGTGDTEAFF
>TRBJ2-7|TRBV18
CASSPPANYEQYF
>TRBJ2-7|TRBV9
CASSVGPYGPYEQYF
>TRBJ2-7|TRBV19
CASSTPDRGYEQYF
>TRBJ2-3|TRBV6-6
CASTPHPVAGADTQYF
>TRBJ2-2|TRBV14
CASSQGQGATGELFF
>TRBJ1-1|TRBV7-6
CASSQWDTEAFF
>TRBJ2-1|TRBV6-5
CASSKGVEQFF
>TRBJ1-5|TRBV19
CASSPGHSNQPQHF
>TRBJ2-7|TRBV30
CAWSEDSEQYF
>TRBJ1-5|TRBV2
CASSGSGYSNQPQHF
>TRBJ2-5|TRBV30
CAWSVGQRGATQYF
>TRBJ1-1|TRBV6-6
CASKTQGGDTEAFF
>TRBJ2-5|TRBV20-1
CSARVGETQYF
>TRBJ2-5|TRBV5-1
CASSLGAGLAGGKEETQYF